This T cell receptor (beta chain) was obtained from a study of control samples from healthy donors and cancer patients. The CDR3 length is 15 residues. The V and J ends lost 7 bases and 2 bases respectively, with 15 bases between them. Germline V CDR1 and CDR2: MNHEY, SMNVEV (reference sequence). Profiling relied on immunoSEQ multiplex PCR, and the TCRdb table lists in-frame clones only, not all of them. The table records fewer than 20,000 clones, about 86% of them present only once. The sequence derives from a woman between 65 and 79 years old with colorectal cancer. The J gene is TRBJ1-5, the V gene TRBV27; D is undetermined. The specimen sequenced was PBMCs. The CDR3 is CASTPAGLGNQPQHF. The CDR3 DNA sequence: TGTGCCAGCACCCCCGCGGGTTTGGGCAATCAGCCCCAGCATTTT.